The 22 T cell receptor beta chains given below trace back to one sample, sequenced in a study of chemoradiotherapy in HPV16-positive cancers. Using immunoSEQ multiplex PCR, the repertoire was profiled, and TCRdb retains in-frame clones only, with some absent. The table records just under 6,000 clones, around 73% of them present only once. This specimen was taken from a patient who underwent chemoradiotherapy. These receptors were obtained from a human donor with HPV-associated anogenital cancer.

V and J are TRBV4-1 and TRBJ1-4; perhaps TRBD1 as D (5 bases). CDR1 and CDR2 (germline): MGHRA, YSYEKL. The CDR3 length is 15 residues. Trimming cost V 4 bases and J 8 bases, with 17 bases left between them. The CDR3 DNA sequence: TGCGCCAGCAGCCCAGGGCTGTCGGGAACCGAAAAACTGTTTTTT. As protein: CASSPGLSGTEKLFF.

CDR3 amino acids: CASSLLGWFLLEGEKLFF. The DNA of the CDR3 is TGTGCCAGCAGTTTATTGGGTTGGTTTTTATTGGAGGGTGAAAAACTGTTTTTT. The chain is built from TRBV28 and TRBJ1-4; D is unresolved. V lost 1 base, J lost 7 bases, and 22 bases lay in between. The CDR3 has 18 residues. Germline loops: CDR1 MDHEN, CDR2 SYDVKM.

J is TRBJ1-6 and V is TRBV9; no reliable D call. Looked up from germline, CDR1 is SGDLS and CDR2 is YYNGEE. The CDR3 runs to 14 residues. V was clipped by 4 bases and J by 6 bases, with 11 bases between them. CDR3 nucleotides: TGTGCCAGCAGCCCCATGTCCATTAATTCACCCCTCCACTTT. It encodes CASSPMSINSPLHF.

The chain has TRBV27 and TRBJ2-4; D gene ambiguous. Trimming removed 6 bases at V and 1 base at J, with 16 bases between. From germline, CDR1 is MNHEY and CDR2 SMNVEV (reference sequence). The CDR3 runs to 16 residues. The CDR3 spells CASRPNGYLAKNIQYF. In DNA form, the CDR3 reads TGTGCCAGCAGACCAAACGGGTATTTGGCCAAAAACATTCAGTACTTC.

This chain joins TRBV18 and TRBJ1-1; a weak D match, TRBD1 (6 bases). The CDR3 is 12 amino acids. V was clipped by 3 bases and J by 7 bases, with 9 bases between them. The germline CDR1 and CDR2 sequences are KGHSH and LQKENI. The CDR3 region has the DNA TGTGCCAGCTCACCTGGGGGGCTTGAAGCTTTCTTT. Protein product: CASSPGGLEAFF.

This CDR3 is CASSLWGSNQPQHF. CDR3 DNA: TGTGCCAGCAGCTTATGGGGGAGCAATCAGCCCCAGCATTTT. J is TRBJ1-5 and V is TRBV13; D is perhaps TRBD1 (5 bases). The CDR3 consists of 14 residues. The V gene lost 2 bases and the J gene lost 1 base, with 6 bases spanning the gap. CDR1 is PRHDT and CDR2 is FYEKMQ in the germline V gene (reference sequence).

CDR3 protein: CASSIVFRGYNSPLHF. The CDR3 DNA reads as TGTGCCAGTAGTATTGTTTTCCGGGGCTATAATTCACCCCTCCACTTT. This sequence joins TRBV19 and TRBJ1-6; D call uncertain. Trimming left V 3 bases short and J 3 bases short, with 12 bases between. The germline V gene encodes CDR1 LNHDA and CDR2 SQIVND (reference sequence). This CDR3 comprises 16 residues. The full variable domain, completed using reference TRBV19 and TRBJ1-6, is DGGITQSPKYLFRKEGQNVTLSCEQNLNHDAMYWYRQDPGQGLRLIYYSQIVNDFQKGDIAEGYSVSREKKESFPLTVTSAQKNPTAFYLCASSIVFRGYNSPLHFGNGTRLTVT.

This chain links TRBV18 with TRBJ1-1; D unclear. Germline assignment: CDR1 KGHSH and CDR2 LQKENI. The CDR3 spans 13 residues. V dropped 4 bases and J dropped 1 base, with 7 bases sitting between them. CDR3 bases: TGTGCCAGCTCACAAGTTACGAACACTGAAGCTTTCTTT. Translating it yields CASSQVTNTEAFF.

A single count supports this clone. The CDR3 here is CASSQSRPGLGSIDTQYF. The CDR3 DNA sequence: TGCGCCAGCAGCCAAAGTAGGCCCGGCCTCGGTAGTATAGATACGCAGTATTTT. The V and J genes are TRBV4-3 and TRBJ2-3; D not certain. The V gene lost 2 bases and the J gene lost 5 bases, with 23 bases spanning the gap. Per the germline V gene, CDR1 is LGHNA and CDR2 is YSLEER. The CDR3 has 18 residues.

This clone has more than one count but fewer than ten. V is TRBV2 and J is TRBJ1-1; TRBD1 is a possible D gene (6 bases). Trimming stripped 7 bases from V and 1 base from J, with 10 bases between. From germline, CDR1 is SNHLY and CDR2 FYNNEI. The CDR3 runs 13 residues. Written as DNA, the CDR3 is TGTGCCAGCACGGACAGCCCGAACACTGAAGCTTTCTTT. Its translation: CASTDSPNTEAFF. The entire variable domain, with the rest obtained from reference TRBV2 and TRBJ1-1, is as follows: EPEVTQTPSHQVTQMGQEVILRCVPISNHLYFYWYRQILGQKVEFLVSFYNNEISEKSEIFDDQFSVERPDGSNFTLKIRSTKLEDSAMYFCASTDSPNTEAFFGQGTRLTVV.

The chain joins TRBV7-2 to TRBJ2-7, with 7 bases matching TRBD1. The CDR3 runs to 15 residues. Germline V gene lookup returns CDR1 SGHTA and CDR2 FQGNSA. After removal of 5 bases from V and 1 base from J, the junction contained 8 bases not matched to a gene. The DNA of the CDR3 is TGTGCCAGCAGCCTCTCGACAGGGCATTCCTACGAGCAGTACTTC. This codes for CASSLSTGHSYEQYF.

The J gene is TRBJ1-4, the V gene TRBV4-1; 7 bases are shared with TRBD1. The V segment lost 4 bases and the J segment 7 bases; nucleotides outside the gene matches: 6. The CDR3 loop spans 14 amino acids. Germline V gives CDR1 MGHRA, CDR2 YSYEKL. The CDR3 DNA is TGCGCCAGCAGCCGCGTTGGGACAGCTGAAAAACTGTTTTTT. It codes for CASSRVGTAEKLFF.

This rearrangement joins TRBV4-1 to TRBJ1-3; 7 positions match TRBD1. This CDR3 is built from 16 residues. Unmatched junction bases numbered 4, after V lost 0 bases and J lost 2 bases. CDR1 and CDR2 from the germline V gene are MGHRA and YSYEKL. The chain's CDR3 is CASSQERGPPGNTIYF. The DNA for the CDR3 is TGCGCCAGCAGCCAAGAGAGGGGGCCCCCTGGAAACACCATATATTTT.

The chain is built from TRBV5-1 and TRBJ2-2, with no clear D. The CDR3 is made up of 12 amino acids. The germline V gene has CDR1 SGHRS and CDR2 YFSETQ. The V gene lost 4 bases and the J gene lost 6 bases, with 7 bases spanning the gap. Written as DNA, the CDR3 is TGCGCCAGCAGCCTGTCCCCCGGGGAGCTGTTTTTT. Its translation is CASSLSPGELFF.

This chain connects TRBV11-2 to TRBJ2-2, with D hard to call. The CDR3 is 13 residues long. The V end lost 4 bases, the J end lost 4 bases, and 7 bases lay between the germline ends. Germline lookup yields CDR1 SGHAT and CDR2 FQNNGV. The CDR3 coding sequence is TGTGCCAGCAGCTCCCGGTTCACCGGGGAGCTGTTTTTT. Protein sequence: CASSSRFTGELFF.

In its sample, this clone was seen once. This chain links TRBV6-5 with TRBJ1-1, with D uncertain. V was cut by 7 bases and J by 1 base, with 13 bases left in between. The CDR3 length is 14 residues. CDR1 is MNHEY and CDR2 is SVGAGI in the germline V gene. CDR3 nucleotide sequence: TGTGCCAGCACGAGTAAGGCTACGAACACTGAAGCTTTCTTT. Encoded protein: CASTSKATNTEAFF.

In regard to this clone: Its ends do not fully match the called genes, so a read error is possible. The V gene is TRBV7-9, the J gene TRBJ1-1; D is perhaps TRBD1 (6 bases). Germline V gene sequence: CDR1 SEHNR, CDR2 FQNEAQ (reference sequence). The CDR3 covers 15 residues. This chain's CDR3 is CASSLGGGSNAEAFF. CDR3 in DNA: TGTGCCAGCAGCTTAGGAGGGGGATCGAACGCTGAAGCTTTCTTT.

In DNA form, the CDR3 reads TGTGCCAGCAGCTCTGGGACTATCCACTACGAGCAGTACTTC. Encoded protein: CASSSGTIHYEQYF. The V gene is TRBV5-4, the J gene TRBJ2-7, with 7 nucleotides matching TRBD2. Germline CDR1 and CDR2: SGHNT and YYREEE (reference sequence). This CDR3 is built from 14 residues. After removal of 3 bases from V and 3 bases from J, the junction contained 6 bases not matched to a gene.

The chain employs TRBV13 and TRBJ2-2; D is uncertain. The V and J ends lost 3 bases and 8 bases respectively, with 7 bases between them. Germline V lookup: CDR1 PRHDT, CDR2 FYEKMQ (reference sequence). CDR3 length equals 12 residues. CDR3 sequence: CASSFRSGELFF. The CDR3, as DNA: TGTGCCAGCAGCTTCCGCAGTGGGGAGCTGTTTTTT.

The CDR3 nucleotides read TGTGCCTGGTTTTCCCTATCTAACTATGGCTACACCTTC. This sequence encodes CAWFSLSNYGYTF. The rearrangement links TRBV30 to TRBJ1-2; the D is unclear. V lost 5 bases, J lost 0 bases, and 10 bases lay in between. Germline V CDR1 and CDR2: GTSNPN, SVGIG (reference sequence). There are 13 residues in the CDR3.

The chain joins TRBV7-2 to TRBJ2-2; TRBD2 agrees at 15 bases. The CDR3 has 18 residues. J gave up 7 bases and V 5 bases, and 11 bases lay outside the gene matches. Germline assignment: CDR1 SGHTA and CDR2 FQGNSA. The CDR3 is CASSAGLAGGRVNGELFF. The DNA of the CDR3 is TGTGCCAGCAGCGCTGGACTAGCGGGGGGGCGGGTGAACGGGGAGCTGTTTTTT. Full variable domain (missing parts from reference TRBV7-2 and TRBJ2-2): GAGVSQSPSNKVTEKGKDVELRCDPISGHTALYWYRQSLGQGLEFLIYFQGNSAPDKSGLPSDRFSAERTGGSVSTLTIQRTQQEDSAVYLCASSAGLAGGRVNGELFFGEGSRLTVL.

This clone was observed a few times. The chain couples TRBV5-5 to TRBJ2-5; maybe TRBD1 (6 bases). Trimming took 4 bases from V and 2 from J, leaving 15 bases between them. The CDR3 covers 15 residues. Germline lookup yields CDR1 SGHKS and CDR2 YYEKEE (reference sequence). Here the CDR3 reads CASSQQGTLQETQYF. The CDR3 DNA sequence: TGTGCCAGCAGCCAACAGGGCACCTTACAAGAGACCCAGTACTTC.